Listed below are T cell receptor beta chains from one sample, sequenced in a study of blood T cell repertoires in COVID-19. Here immunoSEQ multiplex PCR was the method, and the copy in TCRdb shows in-frame clones only, minus some. Here the sample spans around 310,000 clones, over 85% being singletons. The material sequenced was PBMCs or T cells enriched from blood (not recorded which). Every receptor here comes from a woman younger than 45 who had recovered from COVID-19. Both conserved end residues are part of each CDR3. The D gene is left open where the match is weak. Only part of the rows carry a size: once, few, many, or a class if the clone is expanded.

>TRBV9|12|NA|NA|TRBJ2-1
CASSFNSNEQFF
TGTGCCAGCAGCTTCAATTCCAATGAGCAGTTCTTC
>TRBV9|16|NA|NA|TRBJ1-2
CASSELDRSSWHGYTF
TGTGCCAGCAGCGAACTAGACAGGTCCAGTTGGCATGGCTACACCTTC
>TRBV6-1|15|NA|NA|TRBJ1-5
CASSEIQGMNQPQHF
TGTGCCAGCAGTGAAATTCAGGGTATGAATCAGCCCCAGCATTTT
>TRBV11-3|13|NA|NA|TRBJ1-1
CASSQQGNTEAFF
TGTGCCAGCAGCCAGCAGGGGAACACTGAAGCTTTCTTT
>TRBV12-5|14|TRBD1|NA|TRBJ1-2
CASGTGQGLGGYTF
TGTGCTAGTGGCACGGGACAGGGTTTAGGTGGCTACACCTTC
>TRBV27|13|TRBD1|NA|TRBJ2-1
CASRGQGINEQFF
TGTGCCAGCAGAGGACAGGGGATCAATGAGCAGTTCTTC
>TRBV10-3|13|NA|NA|TRBJ2-5
CAISGDAEETQYF
TGTGCCATATCGGGAGACGCCGAAGAGACCCAGTACTTC
>TRBV6-1|16|TRBD1|NA|TRBJ2-2
CASSEDRGQGTGELFF
TGTGCCAGCAGTGAAGACAGGGGGCAGGGAACCGGGGAGCTGTTTTTT
>TRBV4-2|14|NA|few|TRBJ2-3
CASSRNTATDTQYF
TGTGCCAGCAGTCGTAATACAGCCACAGATACGCAGTATTTT
>TRBV29-1|14|TRBD2|NA|TRBJ2-6
CSVDGRDGANVLTF
TGCAGCGTTGATGGGAGGGATGGGGCCAACGTCCTGACTTTC
>TRBV7-2|12|NA|NA|TRBJ1-1
CASSFSLAEAFF
TGTGCCAGCAGCTTTTCCCTCGCTGAAGCTTTCTTT
>TRBV5-4|14|TRBD1|NA|TRBJ1-3
CASSLRDSGNTIYF
TGTGCCAGCAGCCTCCGGGACAGTGGAAACACCATATATTTT
>TRBV30|12|TRBD1|once|TRBJ1-1
CAWRGQWSEAFF
TGTGCCTGGAGGGGACAGTGGTCTGAAGCTTTCTTT
>TRBV18|15|TRBD1|NA|TRBJ2-7
CASSPGQAGTYEQYF
TGTGCCAGCTCACCGGGACAGGCAGGGACCTACGAGCAGTACTTC
>TRBV7-9|15|TRBD2|NA|TRBJ2-1
CASSPGLAPGNEQFF
TGTGCCAGCAGCCCTGGACTAGCGCCCGGTAATGAGCAGTTCTTC
>TRBV5-1|16|TRBD2|NA|TRBJ2-1
CASSWRPGTSGNEQFF
TGCGCCAGCAGCTGGAGACCCGGGACTAGCGGGAATGAGCAGTTCTTC
>TRBV14|19|TRBD1|once|TRBJ1-4
CASSQETLLRDRGDEKLFF
TGTGCCAGCAGCCAAGAAACTCTTCTACGGGACAGGGGAGATGAAAAACTGTTTTTT
>TRBV10-3|15|NA|NA|TRBJ1-5
CAISLDRGENQPQHF
TGTGCCATCAGTCTAGACAGAGGTGAAAATCAGCCCCAGCATTTT